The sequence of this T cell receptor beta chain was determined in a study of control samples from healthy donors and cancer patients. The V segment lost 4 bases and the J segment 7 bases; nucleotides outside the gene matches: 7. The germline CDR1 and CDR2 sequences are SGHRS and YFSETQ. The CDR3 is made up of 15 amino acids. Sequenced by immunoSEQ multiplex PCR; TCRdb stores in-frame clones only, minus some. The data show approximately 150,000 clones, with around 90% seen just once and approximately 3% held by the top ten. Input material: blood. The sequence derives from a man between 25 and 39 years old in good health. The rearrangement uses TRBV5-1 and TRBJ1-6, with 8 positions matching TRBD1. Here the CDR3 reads CASSGGTGGNSPLHF. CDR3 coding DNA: TGCGCCAGCAGCGGTGGTACAGGGGGAAATTCACCCCTCCACTTT. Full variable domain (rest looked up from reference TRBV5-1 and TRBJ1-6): KAGVTQTPRYLIKTRGQQVTLSCSPISGHRSVSWYQQTPGQGLQFLFEYFSETQRNKGNFPGRFSGRQFSNSRSEMNVSTLELGDSALYLCASSGGTGGNSPLHFGNGTRLTVT.